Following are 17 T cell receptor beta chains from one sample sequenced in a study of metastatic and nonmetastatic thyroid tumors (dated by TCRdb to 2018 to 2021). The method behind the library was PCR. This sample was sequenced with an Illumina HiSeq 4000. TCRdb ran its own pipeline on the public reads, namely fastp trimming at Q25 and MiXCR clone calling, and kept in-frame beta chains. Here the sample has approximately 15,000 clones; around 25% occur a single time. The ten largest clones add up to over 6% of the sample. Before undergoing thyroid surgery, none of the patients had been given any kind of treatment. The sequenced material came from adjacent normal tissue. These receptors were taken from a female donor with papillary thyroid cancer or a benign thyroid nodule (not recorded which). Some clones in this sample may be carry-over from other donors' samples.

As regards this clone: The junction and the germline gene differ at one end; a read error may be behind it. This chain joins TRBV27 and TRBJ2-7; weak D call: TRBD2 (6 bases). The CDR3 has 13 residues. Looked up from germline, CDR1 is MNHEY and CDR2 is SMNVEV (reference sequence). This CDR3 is CARSLEGVGEHYF. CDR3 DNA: TGTGCCAGAAGTCTGGAGGGAGTTGGCGAGCATTACTTC.

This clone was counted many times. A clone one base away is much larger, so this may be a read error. CDR3 bases: TGTGCCAGTATGGACAGGCTCTCTGGGGCCAACGTCCTGACTTTC. Protein: CASMDRLSGANVLTF. The rearrangement uses TRBV19 and TRBJ2-6, with 7 bases fitting TRBD1. Looked up from germline, CDR1 is LNHDA and CDR2 is SQIVND (reference sequence). This CDR3 comprises 15 residues. With 7 bases clipped from V and 0 bases from J, the junction kept 3 bases outside the gene matches.

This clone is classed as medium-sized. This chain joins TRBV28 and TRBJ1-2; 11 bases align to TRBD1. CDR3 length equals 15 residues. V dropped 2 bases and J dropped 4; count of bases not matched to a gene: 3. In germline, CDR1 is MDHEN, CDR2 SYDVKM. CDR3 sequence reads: CASSLGDRGFYGYTF. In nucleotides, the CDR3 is TGTGCCAGCAGTTTAGGGGACAGGGGGTTCTATGGCTACACCTTC.

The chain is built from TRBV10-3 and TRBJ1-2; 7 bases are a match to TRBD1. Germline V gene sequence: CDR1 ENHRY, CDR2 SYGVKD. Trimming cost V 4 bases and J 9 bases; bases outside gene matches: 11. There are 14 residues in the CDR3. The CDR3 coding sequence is TGTGCCATCAGTGGGGGGACAGCTAACTACAGCTACACCTTC. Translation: CAISGGTANYSYTF.

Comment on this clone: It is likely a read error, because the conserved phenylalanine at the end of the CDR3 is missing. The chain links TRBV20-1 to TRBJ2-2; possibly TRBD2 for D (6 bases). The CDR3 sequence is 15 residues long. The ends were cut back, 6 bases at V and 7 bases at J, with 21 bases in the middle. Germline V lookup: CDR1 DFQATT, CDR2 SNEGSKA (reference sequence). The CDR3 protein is CSAIPGTRRDGELFL. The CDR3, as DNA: TGCAGTGCGATCCCCGGGACCCGGAGGGACGGGGAGCTGTTTCTT.

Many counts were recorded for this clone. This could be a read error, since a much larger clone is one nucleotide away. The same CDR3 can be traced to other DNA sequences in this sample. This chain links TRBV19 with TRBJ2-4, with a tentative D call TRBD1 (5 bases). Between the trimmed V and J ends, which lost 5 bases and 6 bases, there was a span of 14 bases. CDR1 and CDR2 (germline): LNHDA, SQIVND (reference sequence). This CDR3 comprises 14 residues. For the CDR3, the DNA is TGTGCCAGTAGTTCATCCGGGCAGGGAAACATTCAGTACTTC. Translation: CASSSSGQGNIQYF. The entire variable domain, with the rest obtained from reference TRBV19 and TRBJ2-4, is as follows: DGGITQSPKYLFRKEGQNVTLSCEQNLNHDAMYWYRQDPGQGLRLIYYSQIVNDFQKGDIAEGYSVSREKKESFPLTVTSAQKNPTAFYLCASSSSGQGNIQYFGAGTRLSVL.

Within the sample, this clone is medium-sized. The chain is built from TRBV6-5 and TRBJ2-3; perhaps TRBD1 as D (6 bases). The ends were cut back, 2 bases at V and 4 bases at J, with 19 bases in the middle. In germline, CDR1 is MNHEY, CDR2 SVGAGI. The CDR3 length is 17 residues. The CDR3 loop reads CASSYLTGDRWADTQYF. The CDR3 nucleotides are TGTGCCAGCAGTTACCTTACGGGCGACAGGTGGGCAGATACGCAGTATTTT.

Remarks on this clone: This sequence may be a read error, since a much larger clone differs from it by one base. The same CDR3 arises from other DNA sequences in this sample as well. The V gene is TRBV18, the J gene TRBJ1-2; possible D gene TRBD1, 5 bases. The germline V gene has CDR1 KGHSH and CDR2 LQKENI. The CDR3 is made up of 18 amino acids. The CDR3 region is CASSPPAKASDSNYGYTF. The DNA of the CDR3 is TGTGCCAGTTCACCACCGGCCAAAGCGTCAGACAGCAACTATGGCTACACCTTC.

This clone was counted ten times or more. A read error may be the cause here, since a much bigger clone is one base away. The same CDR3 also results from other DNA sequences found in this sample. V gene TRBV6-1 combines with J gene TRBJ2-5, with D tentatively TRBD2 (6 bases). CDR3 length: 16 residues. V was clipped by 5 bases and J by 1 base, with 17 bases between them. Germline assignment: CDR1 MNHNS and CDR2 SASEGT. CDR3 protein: CASSRGLAGPQETQYF. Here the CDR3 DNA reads TGTGCCAGCAGTCGTGGACTGGCGGGACCCCAAGAGACCCAGTACTTC.

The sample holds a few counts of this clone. The CDR3 here is CSAPGRHNYGYTF. The CDR3 coding sequence is TGCAGTGCCCCGGGACGGCATAACTATGGCTACACCTTC. The chain recombines TRBV20-1 with TRBJ1-2; weak D call: TRBD1 (5 bases). The CDR3 consists of 13 residues. V lost 6 bases and J 1 base, leaving 12 bases between the germline ends. The V gene's germline CDR1 is DFQATT and CDR2 SNEGSKA (reference sequence).

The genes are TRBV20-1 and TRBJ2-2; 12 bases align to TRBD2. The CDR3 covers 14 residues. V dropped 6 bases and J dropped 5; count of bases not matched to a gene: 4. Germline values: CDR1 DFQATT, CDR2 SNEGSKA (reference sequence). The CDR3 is CSATGTSGTGELFF. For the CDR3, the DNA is TGCAGTGCAACCGGGACTAGCGGGACCGGGGAGCTGTTTTTT.

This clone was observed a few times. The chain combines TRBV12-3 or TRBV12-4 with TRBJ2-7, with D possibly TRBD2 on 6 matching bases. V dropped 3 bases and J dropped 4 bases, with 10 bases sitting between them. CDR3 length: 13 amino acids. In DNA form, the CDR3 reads TGTGCCAGCAGTTTCGGGGAGGCGTACGAGCAGTACTTC. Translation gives CASSFGEAYEQYF.

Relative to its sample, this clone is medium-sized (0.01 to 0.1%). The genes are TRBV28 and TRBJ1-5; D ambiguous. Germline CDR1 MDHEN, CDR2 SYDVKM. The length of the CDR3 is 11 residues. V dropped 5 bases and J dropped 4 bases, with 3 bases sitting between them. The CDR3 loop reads CASSMNQPQHF. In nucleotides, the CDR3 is TGTGCCAGCAGTATGAATCAGCCCCAGCATTTT.

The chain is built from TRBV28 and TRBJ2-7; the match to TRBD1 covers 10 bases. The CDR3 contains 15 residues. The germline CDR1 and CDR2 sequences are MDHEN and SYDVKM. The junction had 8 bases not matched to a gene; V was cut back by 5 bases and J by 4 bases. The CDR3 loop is CASSGSGTGVYEQYF. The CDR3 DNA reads TGTGCCAGCAGTGGTTCCGGGACAGGGGTTTACGAGCAGTACTTC.

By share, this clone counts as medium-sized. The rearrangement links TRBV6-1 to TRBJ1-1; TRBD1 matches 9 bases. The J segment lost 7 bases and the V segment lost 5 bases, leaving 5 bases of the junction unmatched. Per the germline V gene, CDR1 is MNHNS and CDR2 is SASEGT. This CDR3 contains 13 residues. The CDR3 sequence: CASSLTGGVEAFF. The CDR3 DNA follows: TGTGCCAGCAGTTTAACAGGGGGCGTTGAAGCTTTCTTT.

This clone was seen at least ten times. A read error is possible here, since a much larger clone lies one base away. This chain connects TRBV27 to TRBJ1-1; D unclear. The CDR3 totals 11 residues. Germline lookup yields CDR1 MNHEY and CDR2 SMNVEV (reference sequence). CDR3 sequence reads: CTSSSNTEAFF. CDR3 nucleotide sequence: TGTACCAGCAGTTCGAACACTGAAGCTTTCTTT.

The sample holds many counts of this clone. The chain's CDR3 is CASSEGLQETQYF. In nucleotides, the CDR3 is TGTGCCAGCAGTGAGGGACTCCAAGAGACCCAGTACTTC. J is TRBJ2-5 and V is TRBV2; a weak D match, TRBD2 (6 bases). The germline gives CDR1 SNHLY, CDR2 FYNNEI. Trimming took off 3 bases at V and 1 base at J, with 6 bases between the two ends. This CDR3 is built from 13 residues.